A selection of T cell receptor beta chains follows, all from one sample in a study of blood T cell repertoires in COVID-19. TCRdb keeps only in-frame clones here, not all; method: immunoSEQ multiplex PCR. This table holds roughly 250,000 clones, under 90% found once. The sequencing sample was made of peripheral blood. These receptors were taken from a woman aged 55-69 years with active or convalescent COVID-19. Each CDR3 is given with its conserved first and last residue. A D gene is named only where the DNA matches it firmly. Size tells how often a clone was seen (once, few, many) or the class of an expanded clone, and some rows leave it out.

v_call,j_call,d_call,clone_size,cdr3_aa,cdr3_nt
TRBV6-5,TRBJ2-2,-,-,CASSYDPGSNTGELFF,TGTGCCAGCAGTTACGATCCAGGGTCGAACACCGGGGAGCTGTTTTTT
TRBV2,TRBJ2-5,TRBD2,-,CASGESGGPQETQYF,TGTGCCAGCGGGGAGAGCGGGGGGCCCCAAGAGACCCAGTACTTC
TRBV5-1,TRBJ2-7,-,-,CASSLQGQIYEQYF,TGCGCCAGCAGCTTGCAGGGGCAGATCTACGAGCAGTACTTC
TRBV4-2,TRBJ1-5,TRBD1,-,CASSQEGPGGYQPQHF,TGTGCCAGCAGCCAAGAGGGACCAGGGGGTTATCAGCCCCAGCATTTT
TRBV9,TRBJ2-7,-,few,CASGAGGHRDEQYF,TGTGCCAGCGGGGCAGGAGGGCATCGGGACGAGCAGTACTTC
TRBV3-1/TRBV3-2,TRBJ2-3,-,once,CASSQDRATDTQYF,TGTGCCAGCAGCCAAGACAGGGCCACAGATACGCAGTATTTT
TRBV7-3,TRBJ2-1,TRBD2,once,CASSQNIAGGREQFF,TGTGCCAGCAGCCAAAATATAGCGGGGGGCCGCGAGCAGTTCTTC
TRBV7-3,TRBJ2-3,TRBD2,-,CASSPQGGLAGPRQYF,TGTGCCAGCAGCCCTCAGGGAGGGCTAGCGGGGCCTCGGCAGTATTTT
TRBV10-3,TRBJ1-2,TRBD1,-,CAISTHPGQGYGYTF,TGTGCCATCTCTACTCACCCGGGACAGGGCTATGGCTACACCTTC
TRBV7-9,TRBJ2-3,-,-,CASSGLSGISTDTQYF,TGTGCCAGCAGCGGACTCTCGGGGATTAGCACAGATACGCAGTATTTT
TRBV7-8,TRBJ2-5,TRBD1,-,CASSLTGTETQYF,TGTGCCAGCAGCCTGACAGGGACAGAGACCCAGTACTTC
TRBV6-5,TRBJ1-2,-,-,CASRPVGVYGYTF,TGTGCCAGCAGGCCCGTGGGAGTCTATGGCTACACCTTC
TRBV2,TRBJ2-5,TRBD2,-,CASRVTSGGSIPETQYF,TGTGCCAGCAGAGTGACTAGCGGGGGGTCGATCCCAGAGACCCAGTACTTC
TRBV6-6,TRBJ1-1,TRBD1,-,CASGQGPEAFF,TGTGCCAGCGGACAGGGGCCTGAAGCTTTCTTT
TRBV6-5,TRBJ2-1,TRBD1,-,CASRRGQYNEQFF,TGTGCCAGCAGAAGGGGACAGTACAATGAGCAGTTCTTC
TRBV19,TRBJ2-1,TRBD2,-,CASRGLAGPNEQFF,TGTGCCAGTAGGGGACTAGCGGGGCCCAATGAGCAGTTCTTC
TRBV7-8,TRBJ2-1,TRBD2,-,CASSPSGDYNEQFF,TGTGCCAGCAGCCCTAGCGGGGATTACAATGAGCAGTTCTTC
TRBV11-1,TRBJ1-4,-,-,CASSHSRREDEKLFF,TGTGCCAGCAGCCATTCCAGGAGGGAGGACGAAAAACTGTTTTTT
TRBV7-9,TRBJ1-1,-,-,CASSLPDMGAFF,TGTGCCAGCAGCCTACCGGACATGGGCGCTTTCTTT
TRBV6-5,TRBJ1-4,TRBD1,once,CASSYYTTGGYEKLFF,TGTGCCAGCAGTTACTATACGACAGGGGGCTACGAAAAACTGTTTTTT
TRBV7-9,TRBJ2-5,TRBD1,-,CASTLGQGAGTQYF,TGTGCCAGCACCCTCGGACAGGGGGCTGGGACCCAGTACTTC
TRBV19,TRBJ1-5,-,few,CASLKTEPYSNQPQHF,TGTGCCAGCCTCAAGACAGAGCCTTATAGCAATCAGCCCCAGCATTTT
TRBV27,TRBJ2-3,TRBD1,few,CASSFSSGGSPDTQYF,TGTGCCAGCAGTTTTTCCTCAGGGGGCAGTCCAGATACGCAGTATTTT
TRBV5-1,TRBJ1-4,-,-,CASSFAEGGEKLFF,TGCGCCAGCAGCTTCGCAGAGGGAGGCGAAAAACTGTTTTTT
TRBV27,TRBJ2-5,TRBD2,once,CASSPLAGGHETQYF,TGTGCCAGCAGCCCACTAGCGGGGGGCCATGAGACCCAGTACTTC
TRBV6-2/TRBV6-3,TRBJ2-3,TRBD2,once,CASSYSGSGGAHTQYF,TGTGCCAGCAGTTACTCTGGTTCCGGGGGGGCACATACGCAGTATTTT
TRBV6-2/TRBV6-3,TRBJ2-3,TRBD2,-,CASSYLAGRDTQYF,TGTGCCAGCAGTTACCTAGCGGGGAGGGATACGCAGTATTTT
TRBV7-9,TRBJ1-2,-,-,CASSLATAGPYGYTF,TGTGCCAGCAGCTTAGCGACGGCAGGTCCCTATGGCTACACCTTC
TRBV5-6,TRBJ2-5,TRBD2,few,CASRAGGIETQYF,TGTGCCAGCAGGGCGGGGGGGATTGAGACCCAGTACTTC
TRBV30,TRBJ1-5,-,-,CAWSVGVDQPQHF,TGTGCCTGGAGTGTAGGGGTGGATCAGCCCCAGCATTTT
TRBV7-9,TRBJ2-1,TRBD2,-,CASSLIGGGNHEQFF,TGTGCCAGCAGCTTAATCGGCGGGGGAAATCATGAGCAGTTCTTC
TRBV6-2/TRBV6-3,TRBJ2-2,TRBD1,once,CASSYGAGGLFF,TGTGCCAGCAGTTACGGGGCAGGGGGGCTGTTTTTT